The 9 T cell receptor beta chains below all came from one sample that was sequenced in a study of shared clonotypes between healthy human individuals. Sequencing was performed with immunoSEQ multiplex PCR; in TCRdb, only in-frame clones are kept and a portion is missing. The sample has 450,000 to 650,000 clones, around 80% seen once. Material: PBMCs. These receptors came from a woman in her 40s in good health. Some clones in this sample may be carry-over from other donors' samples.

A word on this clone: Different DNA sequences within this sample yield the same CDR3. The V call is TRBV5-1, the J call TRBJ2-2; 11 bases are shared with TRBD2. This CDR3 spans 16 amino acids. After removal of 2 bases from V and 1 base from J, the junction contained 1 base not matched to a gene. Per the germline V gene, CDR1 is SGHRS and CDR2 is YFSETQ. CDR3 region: CASSLGLAGNTGELFF. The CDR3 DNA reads TGCGCCAGCAGCTTAGGACTAGCGGGGAACACCGGGGAGCTGTTTTTT.

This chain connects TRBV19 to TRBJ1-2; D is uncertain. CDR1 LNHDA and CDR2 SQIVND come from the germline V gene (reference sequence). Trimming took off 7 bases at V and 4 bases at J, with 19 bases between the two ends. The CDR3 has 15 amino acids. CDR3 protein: CASTTRRLGFYGYTF. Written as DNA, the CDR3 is TGTGCCAGTACCACCCGTCGGCTTGGGTTCTATGGCTACACCTTC.

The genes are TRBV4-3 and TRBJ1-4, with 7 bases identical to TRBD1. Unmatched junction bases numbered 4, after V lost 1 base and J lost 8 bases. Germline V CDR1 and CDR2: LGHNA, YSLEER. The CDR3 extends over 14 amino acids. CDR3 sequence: CASSQVHRGEKLFF. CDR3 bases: TGCGCCAGCAGCCAAGTCCACAGGGGCGAAAAACTGTTTTTT.

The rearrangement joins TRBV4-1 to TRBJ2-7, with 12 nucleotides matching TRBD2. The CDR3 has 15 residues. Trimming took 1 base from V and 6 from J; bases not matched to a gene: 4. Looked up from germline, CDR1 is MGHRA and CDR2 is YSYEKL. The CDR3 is CASSQGLAGASEQYF. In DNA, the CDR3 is TGCGCCAGCAGCCAAGGACTAGCGGGAGCCTCCGAGCAGTACTTC.

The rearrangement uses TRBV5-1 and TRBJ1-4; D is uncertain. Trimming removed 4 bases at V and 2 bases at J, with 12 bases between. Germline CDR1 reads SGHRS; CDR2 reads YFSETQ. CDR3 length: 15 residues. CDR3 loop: CASSEGRRTNEKLFF. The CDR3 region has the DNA TGCGCCAGCAGCGAAGGACGAAGGACTAATGAAAAACTGTTTTTT.

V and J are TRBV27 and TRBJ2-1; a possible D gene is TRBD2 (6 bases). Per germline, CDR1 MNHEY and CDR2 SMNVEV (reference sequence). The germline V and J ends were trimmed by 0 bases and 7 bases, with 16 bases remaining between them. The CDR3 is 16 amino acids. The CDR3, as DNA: TGTGCCAGCAGTTTATCGAGATCCGGGGGTAGGAATGAGCAGTTCTTC. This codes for CASSLSRSGGRNEQFF.

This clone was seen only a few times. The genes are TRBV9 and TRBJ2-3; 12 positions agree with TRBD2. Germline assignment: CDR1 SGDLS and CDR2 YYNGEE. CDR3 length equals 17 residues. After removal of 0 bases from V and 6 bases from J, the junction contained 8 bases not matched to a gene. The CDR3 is CASSVGRLAGVADTQYF. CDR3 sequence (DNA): TGTGCCAGCAGCGTAGGGCGACTAGCGGGAGTAGCGGATACGCAGTATTTT.

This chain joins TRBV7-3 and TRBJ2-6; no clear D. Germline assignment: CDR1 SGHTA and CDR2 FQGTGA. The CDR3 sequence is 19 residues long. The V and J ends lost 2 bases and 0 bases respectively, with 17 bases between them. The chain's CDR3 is CASSLFGGFETSGANVLTF. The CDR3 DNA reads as TGTGCCAGCAGCTTATTCGGCGGTTTTGAAACCTCTGGGGCCAACGTCCTGACTTTC.

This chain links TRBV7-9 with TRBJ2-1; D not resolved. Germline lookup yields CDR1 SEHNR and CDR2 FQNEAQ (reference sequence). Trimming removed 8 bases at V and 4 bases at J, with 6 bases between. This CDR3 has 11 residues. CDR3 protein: CASDRYNEQFF. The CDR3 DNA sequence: TGTGCCAGCGACCGATACAATGAGCAGTTCTTC.